This entry is about one T cell receptor beta chain. Profiling relied on immunoSEQ multiplex PCR, and the TCRdb table lists in-frame clones only, not all of them. The data contain fewer than 300,000 clones, over 75% of them singletons. The data were obtained in a study of control samples from healthy donors and cancer patients. The CDR3 contains 14 residues. Germline V lookup: CDR1 SGHTA, CDR2 FQGNSA. Trimming removed 3 bases from V and 0 bases from J, with 9 bases in between. V and J are TRBV7-2 and TRBJ2-7, with D possibly matching TRBD2 (5 bases). This TCR derives from a woman aged 60-75 years with lung cancer. Sequencing input: PBMCs. The CDR3 loop is CASSLDGNSYEQYF. The CDR3 DNA reads as TGTGCCAGCAGCTTGGACGGGAACTCCTACGAGCAGTACTTC.